This T cell receptor (beta chain) was identified during a study of CD8+ T cells in alopecia areata. Study-wide background: It was 6 to 18 months of tofacitinib, and then there were 6 months off drug.

From PBMCs, CD4+ and CD8+ T cells were sorted. Extracted RNA was reverse transcribed, and the resulting cDNA served as sequencing template. Profiling relied on immunoSEQ multiplex PCR, and the TCRdb table lists in-frame clones only, not all of them. The sample holds some 51,000 clones, around 96% seen once. This clone has only one observation. Antigen specificity is unknown. Study-wide results and caveats: Relative to normal scalp, lesional scalp, especially alopecia totalis/universalis, showed higher clonality.

The CDR3 consists of 12 residues. Per germline, CDR1 SQVTM and CDR2 ANQGSEA. With V trimmed by 4 bases and J by 3 bases, 3 bases remained unmatched. Sequenced material: CD8+ T cells sorted from blood, taken at week 0. The sequence derives from a human donor with alopecia areata. J is TRBJ2-7 and V is TRBV29-1; 7 bases are a match to TRBD2. The CDR3 spells CSVGGGIYEQYF. The CDR3 DNA is TGCAGCGTTGGGGGAGGGATCTACGAGCAGTACTTC.